The TCR beta chain under discussion was sequenced for a study of blood T cells in healthy people across ages. General study results and limits: Long-lived donors exceeded aged donors in naive CD4+ cells and diversity.

The CDR3 runs to 13 residues. The germline CDR1 and CDR2 sequences are SEHNR and FQNEAQ (reference sequence). V gave up 5 bases and J gave up 4 bases; unmatched junction bases: 4. About this clonotype: The antigen is undetermined.

PCR was performed a second time for about 7 to 11 cycles using a sample-barcoded 5' primer and a J-beta primer mix. MiXCR, applied by TCRdb to the 5' RACE reads, yields one record per CDR3 protein. Of some 670,000 distinct CDR3 sequences in the sample, approximately 52% were seen once. The material sequenced was blood. This sequence joins TRBV7-9 and TRBJ1-2; 7 nucleotides align to TRBD1. This TCR was recovered from a woman aged 80 or older in good health. CDR3 nucleotides: TGTGCCAGCAGCACAGGGGCCGGCTATGGCTACACCTTC. It yields the protein CASSTGAGYGYTF.